The TCR beta chain under discussion was sequenced for a study of cytomegalovirus exposure and HLA in healthy donors. Primers: 60 Vbeta forward and 13 Jbeta reverse. Only in-frame clones appear in the TCRdb table, and some are missing; sequencing was by immunoSEQ multiplex PCR. In all, the sample yields 65,000 to 80,000 clones. Study-wide findings and caveats: Analysis was performed later, and it showed HLA-associated TCR beta chains to be more clonally expanded than equally common others. Some TCR beta chains (over 150 of them) were listed as cytomegalovirus-associated. Later on, analysis showed that most CMV-associated TCR beta chains appeared to be HLA-restricted. Within an earlier analysis, most TCR beta V segments proved productive either about 87% or about 30% of the time.

Comment on this clone: The antigen remains unidentified.

Germline V gene sequence: CDR1 SGHNT, CDR2 YYREEE (reference sequence). The CDR3 runs 14 residues. V lost 1 base to trimming and J lost 5 bases, with 12 bases between them. V gene TRBV5-4 combines with J gene TRBJ1-2, with D maybe TRBD1 (6 bases). The source of this sequence is a man between 25 and 39 years old in good health and CMV-seronegative. The sample was PBMCs. The CDR3 reads CASSLIQGIYGYTF. CDR3 DNA sequence: TGTGCCAGCAGCTTGATACAGGGTATTTATGGCTACACCTTC.